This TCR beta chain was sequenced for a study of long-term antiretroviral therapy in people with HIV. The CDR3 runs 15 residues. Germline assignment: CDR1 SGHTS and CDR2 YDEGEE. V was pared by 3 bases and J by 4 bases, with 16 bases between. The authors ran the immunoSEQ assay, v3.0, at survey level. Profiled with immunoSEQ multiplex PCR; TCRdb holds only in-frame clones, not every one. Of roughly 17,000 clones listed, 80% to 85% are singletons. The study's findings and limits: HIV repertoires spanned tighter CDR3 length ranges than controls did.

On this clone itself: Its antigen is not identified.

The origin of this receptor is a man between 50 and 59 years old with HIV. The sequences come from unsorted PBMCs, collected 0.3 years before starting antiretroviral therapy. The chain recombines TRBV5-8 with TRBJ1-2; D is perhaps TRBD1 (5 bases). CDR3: CASSYGGDYSYGYTF. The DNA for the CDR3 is TGTGCCAGCAGCTATGGGGGGGACTATAGCTATGGCTACACCTTC.